A selection of T cell receptor beta chains follows, all from one sample in a study of follicular helper T cells after annual influenza vaccination. Method: immunoSEQ multiplex PCR; TCRdb's copy keeps in-frame clones and lacks some. The sample lists 6,500 to 7,000 clones, roughly 86% occurring once. The starting material was CXCR5- memory CD4+ T cells sorted from blood, obtained 7 days after influenza vaccination. The receptor source for this set is an adult who received the influenza vaccine. Both conserved end residues are part of each CDR3. The size entry is marked missing in some rows and otherwise reads once, few, many or a size class.

v_call	clone_size	j_call	cdr3_aa
TRBV5-1	.	TRBJ2-5	CASSLSQGAETQYF
TRBV27	.	TRBJ2-7	CASKPRGAASGRPFYEQYF
TRBV15	.	TRBJ1-5	CATSRDNQPQHF
TRBV5-1	.	TRBJ2-1	CASSLGGLNVDEQFF
TRBV2	.	TRBJ2-1	CASREEQFF
TRBV18	.	TRBJ2-3	CASSPDQATDTQYF
TRBV27	.	TRBJ1-3	CASSTHYREIGGNTIYF
TRBV7-2	few	TRBJ1-6	CASSQGTGRNSPLHF
TRBV2	.	TRBJ2-7	CASSRDMGMDEQYF
TRBV5-1	.	TRBJ2-1	CASSLGGSSYNEQFF
TRBV20-1	.	TRBJ1-5	CSASGNQPQHF
TRBV11-3	.	TRBJ2-2	CASSLREGTGELFF
TRBV5-4	.	TRBJ1-1	CASSLGQGWGTEAFF
TRBV4-1	.	TRBJ1-5	CASSQEKPGLQTSNQPQHF
TRBV4-2	once	TRBJ2-3	CASSQVLGTSGGTDTQYF
TRBV6-5	.	TRBJ2-7	CASSSTIHYEQYF
TRBV29-1	.	TRBJ1-1	CSVDRNQVTEAFF
TRBV5-4	large	TRBJ1-2	CASSLGQGGVYGYTF
TRBV5-1	once	TRBJ2-1	CASSLAGPSSYNEQFF
TRBV7-2	.	TRBJ2-1	CASSLALAGNSYNEQFF
TRBV7-2	.	TRBJ2-5	CASSLGASLETQYF
TRBV7-2	.	TRBJ2-6	CASSLVPPGGALGANVLTF
TRBV19	.	TRBJ1-5	CASSPLGEGDGQPQHF
TRBV2	once	TRBJ2-7	CASSFSGGASYEQYF
TRBV19	.	TRBJ1-4	CASGPEKLFF
TRBV4-3	once	TRBJ2-1	CASSQDFVSLLGGEAYNEQFF
TRBV7-2	.	TRBJ1-2	CASSLVWTEGGYTF
TRBV19	.	TRBJ1-5	CASRDTGPSNQPQHF
TRBV5-6	.	TRBJ1-2	CASSLPAPGGYTF
TRBV10-1	.	TRBJ2-2	CASRYGRRTTAGELFF
TRBV4-2	once	TRBJ2-7	CASSQELTSGPYEQYF
TRBV28	.	TRBJ2-2	CASSFGGGELFF
TRBV5-1	.	TRBJ1-1	CASSPVGGTLEAFF
TRBV6-6	.	TRBJ1-2	CASRGQIYGYTF
TRBV28	.	TRBJ1-1	CASSHYGAGVSEAFF
TRBV6-5	.	TRBJ1-5	CASSSTGNQPQHF
TRBV5-8	.	TRBJ2-4	CASSAGFTTAKNIQYF
TRBV5-1	.	TRBJ2-1	CASSLEGGGSSYNEQFF
TRBV6-5	.	TRBJ2-1	CASRTQMAYNEQFF
TRBV5-6	.	TRBJ1-1	CASSLRRVVNTEAFF
TRBV2	.	TRBJ1-2	CASSVDAGYGYTF
TRBV6-1	.	TRBJ1-6	CASSETENSPLHF
TRBV5-1	.	TRBJ1-3	CASSSAGASGNTIYF
TRBV7-2	.	TRBJ1-3	CASSLRTGNGNTIYF
TRBV19	.	TRBJ2-1	CASSIDRRRQGGGSVQFF
TRBV5-4	.	TRBJ2-3	CASSKPRDLGTDTQYF
TRBV9	.	TRBJ2-2	CASSVRAGGSGELFF
TRBV5-5	.	TRBJ1-1	CASSLVGRLEAFF
TRBV9	.	TRBJ1-6	CASSIGQDGNSPLHF
TRBV18	.	TRBJ2-5	CASSPPGGGATETQYF
TRBV6-6	.	TRBJ2-7	CASSRGGFAIEQYF
TRBV4-2	.	TRBJ2-1	CASSQDSGRHNEQFF
TRBV28	.	TRBJ1-1	CASSVNTEAFF
TRBV11-2	.	TRBJ1-1	CASSLKWNTEAFF
TRBV5-6	.	TRBJ1-6	CASSLSGNSPLHF
TRBV5-6	.	TRBJ2-7	CASRKGSYEQYF